The 20 T cell receptor beta chains in this list originate from one sample, sequenced in a study of T cell responses to AZD1222 COVID-19 vaccine. Only in-frame clones appear in the TCRdb table, and some are missing; sequencing was by immunoSEQ multiplex PCR. The sample lists around 100,000 clones, 92% occurring once. Material: peripheral blood, obtained on day 0 of AZD1222 vaccination. These receptors were obtained from an adult in good health.

V is TRBV5-1 and J is TRBJ2-3; 8 bases agree with TRBD1. This CDR3 spans 17 amino acids. The junction had 7 bases not matched to a gene; V was cut back by 0 bases and J by 1 base. In germline, CDR1 is SGHRS, CDR2 YFSETQ. CDR3 in amino acids: CASSLGAGGGGTDTQYF. The CDR3, as DNA: TGCGCCAGCAGCTTGGGGGCAGGGGGCGGTGGCACAGATACGCAGTATTTT. Using reference TRBV5-1 and TRBJ2-3 for the parts outside the CDR3, the full variable domain is KAGVTQTPRYLIKTRGQQVTLSCSPISGHRSVSWYQQTPGQGLQFLFEYFSETQRNKGNFPGRFSGRQFSNSRSEMNVSTLELGDSALYLCASSLGAGGGGTDTQYFGPGTRLTVL.

This clone was seen just once. The chain uses TRBV11-2 and TRBJ1-4; tentative D call: TRBD1 (6 bases). The CDR3 sequence is 14 residues long. The V and J ends lost 6 bases and 9 bases respectively, with 17 bases between them. Germline values: CDR1 SGHAT, CDR2 FQNNGV. The CDR3 DNA reads TGTGCCAGCAGAAAGACAGGCTCTCGGCAAAAACTGTTTTTT. Protein sequence: CASRKTGSRQKLFF.

This clone was detected only once. The chain couples TRBV25-1 to TRBJ1-1; 7 bases agree with TRBD1. The CDR3 length is 13 residues. The V and J ends lost 4 bases and 6 bases, in that order; junction bases with no gene match: 5. CDR1 is MGHDK, CDR2 SYGVNS, per germline. CDR3 region: CASSVTGRAEAFF. The CDR3 DNA follows: TGTGCCAGCAGTGTGACAGGGAGGGCTGAAGCTTTCTTT.

The chain carries TRBV6-4 and TRBJ1-5; TRBD1 agrees at 9 bases. V was clipped by 3 bases and J by 2 bases; unmatched bases: 2. Germline CDR1 reads MRHNA; CDR2 reads SNTAGT. This CDR3 has 15 amino acids. Written as DNA, the CDR3 is TGTGCCAGCAGTGAAACAGGGGGCGGCAATCAGCCCCAGCATTTT. The encoded protein is CASSETGGGNQPQHF.

This chain uses TRBV9 with TRBJ2-7; D is possibly TRBD1 (6 bases). Between the trimmed V and J ends, which lost 0 bases and 3 bases, there was a span of 10 bases. Per germline, CDR1 SGDLS and CDR2 YYNGEE. The CDR3 length is 14 residues. The chain's CDR3 is CASSVGGHSYEQYF. The CDR3 nucleotides are TGTGCCAGCAGCGTAGGGGGACACAGCTACGAGCAGTACTTC.

This chain joins TRBV6-1 and TRBJ2-1; 8 bases line up with TRBD2. This CDR3 has 15 residues. The V gene's germline CDR1 is MNHNS and CDR2 SASEGT. V shed 2 bases, J shed 0 bases, and the junction held 0 bases outside the gene matches. The CDR3: CASSELAGSYNEQFF. The CDR3 DNA reads TGTGCCAGCAGTGAACTAGCGGGCTCCTACAATGAGCAGTTCTTC.

On this clone: Compared with germline, one end of the junction differs, possibly owing to a read error. The genes are TRBV12-3 or TRBV12-4 and TRBJ1-1; weak D call: TRBD1 (5 bases). The CDR3 has 13 residues. CDR3 nucleotides: TGTGCCAGCAGCCTGTGGGGAGGGACCGAAAGTCGTTTT. Translation gives CASSLWGGTESRF.

The J gene is TRBJ2-5, the V gene TRBV3-1 (or the pseudogene TRBV3-2); a weak D match, TRBD1 (6 bases). This CDR3 has 14 amino acids. Trimming cost V 4 bases and J 5 bases, with 14 bases left between them. Germline V gene sequence: CDR1 LGHDT, CDR2 YNNKEL (reference sequence). The CDR3 spells CASSRRGLQETQYF. The DNA for the CDR3 is TGTGCCAGCAGCCGCAGGGGTTTGCAGGAGACCCAGTACTTC.

V gene TRBV7-6 combines with J gene TRBJ1-1; no reliable D call. This CDR3 comprises 15 residues. Trimming removed 5 bases from V and 3 bases from J, with 16 bases in between. CDR1 is SGHVS and CDR2 is FNYEAQ in the germline V gene. The CDR3 here is CASSPEVGSHTEAFF. CDR3 nucleotides: TGTGCCAGCAGCCCCGAGGTCGGCAGCCACACTGAAGCTTTCTTT.

J is TRBJ2-5 and V is TRBV7-3; 7 bases fit TRBD2. Germline V gives CDR1 SGHTA, CDR2 FQGTGA. V dropped 5 bases and J dropped 5; count of bases not matched to a gene: 8. This CDR3 has 14 residues. CDR3: CASSPGWREETQYF. For the CDR3, the DNA is TGTGCCAGCAGCCCGGGCTGGCGGGAGGAGACCCAGTACTTC. Together with reference TRBV7-3 and TRBJ2-5, the CDR3 gives the full variable domain: GAGVSQTPSNKVTEKGKYVELRCDPISGHTALYWYRQSLGQGPEFLIYFQGTGAADDSGLPNDRFFAVRPEGSVSTLKIQRTERGDSAVYLCASSPGWREETQYFGPGTRLLVL.

V is TRBV10-1 and J is TRBJ2-2; D might be TRBD1 (5 bases). Trimming took off 6 bases at V and 4 bases at J, with 9 bases between the two ends. This CDR3 contains 13 residues. Germline values: CDR1 WNHNN, CDR2 SYGVQD (reference sequence). This CDR3 reads CASRGPGTGELFF. The CDR3 nucleotides read TGCGCCAGCAGGGGGCCGGGCACCGGGGAGCTGTTTTTT.

CDR3 bases: TGTGCCAGCAGTTTCAGGGGCGGGCAGCCCCAGCATTTT. It encodes CASSFRGGQPQHF. V and J are TRBV12-3 or TRBV12-4 and TRBJ1-5; D is perhaps TRBD1 (6 bases). V lost 3 bases, J lost 7 bases, and 10 bases lay in between. CDR3 length: 13 residues.

The V call is TRBV5-6, the J call TRBJ1-2, with TRBD1 identical over 9 bases. Per germline, CDR1 SGHDT and CDR2 YYEEEE. This CDR3 comprises 15 residues. Losses at the gene ends were 1 base for V and 5 bases for J; bases not matched to a gene: 6. The CDR3 sequence: CASSLMGQGFYGYTF. The CDR3 DNA reads as TGTGCCAGCAGCTTGATGGGACAGGGTTTTTATGGCTACACCTTC.

V gene TRBV6-2 or TRBV6-3 combines with J gene TRBJ2-1; unclear D gene. The CDR3 runs 11 residues. Germline values: CDR1 MNHEY, CDR2 SVGEGT. Trimming pared 5 bases from V and 7 bases from J, leaving 6 bases between. CDR3 sequence (DNA): TGTGCCAGCAGTCGCTCAAATGAGCAGTTCTTC. This sequence encodes CASSRSNEQFF.

This clone was recorded only once. V usage is TRBV28 and J usage is TRBJ1-2; D is unclear. V lost 5 bases, J lost 6 bases, and 13 bases lay in between. Germline-derived CDR1 and CDR2 are MDHEN and SYDVKM. The CDR3 sequence is 13 residues long. The CDR3, as DNA: TGTGCCAGCAGTCAGATACAGAGGGATGGCTACACCTTC. This sequence encodes CASSQIQRDGYTF.

This chain uses TRBV7-8 with TRBJ2-3; 8 bases map to TRBD1. Germline-derived CDR1 and CDR2 are SGHVS and FQNEAQ. The CDR3 loop spans 16 amino acids. Trimming at V came to 5 bases and at J to 2 bases, leaving 9 bases not matched to a gene. The CDR3 DNA follows: TGTGCCAGCAGCCACCGGGACAGGCAGGACACAGATACGCAGTATTTT. It codes for CASSHRDRQDTDTQYF.

The chain joins TRBV6-5 to TRBJ2-7; 7 bases map to TRBD1. CDR1 and CDR2 from the germline V gene are MNHEY and SVGAGI. The CDR3 covers 15 residues. J lost 2 bases, V lost 0 bases, and 4 bases had no gene match. CDR3 residues: CASSYSGTETYEQYF. The CDR3 region has the DNA TGTGCCAGCAGTTACTCGGGGACAGAGACCTACGAGCAGTACTTC.

The chain joins TRBV27 to TRBJ1-6; D is ambiguous. CDR3 size: 14 residues. The ends were cut back, 5 bases at V and 10 bases at J, with 15 bases in the middle. Germline CDR1 reads MNHEY; CDR2 reads SMNVEV (reference sequence). CDR3 in DNA: TGTGCCAGCAGTCCCGGCCTCTCAGGATCACCCCTCCACTTT. Translated, it gives CASSPGLSGSPLHF.

The V gene is TRBV19, the J gene TRBJ1-3; D gene ambiguous. This CDR3 is 17 amino acids long. Trimming cost V 2 bases and J 0 bases, with 14 bases left between them. Looked up from germline, CDR1 is LNHDA and CDR2 is SQIVND (reference sequence). CDR3 in DNA: TGTGCCAGTAGTATATCAGGCCCGGCAGGCTCTGGAAACACCATATATTTT. Encoded protein: CASSISGPAGSGNTIYF.

This chain connects TRBV4-3 to TRBJ1-5; D remains ambiguous. Germline CDR1 and CDR2: LGHNA and YSLEER. V dropped 0 bases and J dropped 9 bases, with 9 bases sitting between them. The CDR3 covers 13 residues. The CDR3 coding sequence is TGCGCCAGCAGCCAAGATCCCGGGAGGCCCCAGCATTTT. Its translation: CASSQDPGRPQHF.